In this sample, the clone carrying this T cell receptor beta chain turned up a few times. These data are taken from a study of blood T cells in healthy people across ages. Using a J-beta primer mix together with a sample-barcoded 5' primer, a second PCR was run for roughly 6 to 12 cycles. TCRdb re-called the 5' RACE reads through MiXCR, storing one row per CDR3 protein. The sample shows over 600,000 distinct CDR3 sequences, approximately 40% of them seen only once. Sequencing used blood. The sequence was collected from a man at least 80 years old in good health.

CDR3 amino acids: CASSFPISGANVLTF. The CDR3, as DNA: TGCGCCAGCAGCTTTCCGATCTCTGGGGCCAACGTCCTGACTTTC. The chain combines TRBV5-1 with TRBJ2-6; D unclear. V was cut by 2 bases and J by 0 bases, with 6 bases left in between. Germline V gene lookup returns CDR1 SGHRS and CDR2 YFSETQ. The CDR3 has 15 residues.